One sample yielded the 26 T cell receptor beta chains listed below, sequenced in a study of OX40 agonist ivuxolimab in advanced cancers. Repertoires were generated with immunoSEQ multiplex PCR, while TCRdb's copy carries only in-frame clones and drops some. The table lists some 64,000 clones, approximately 91% of them singletons. The sample consisted of CD4+ or CD8+ T cells sorted from blood, taken in a trial of the OX40 agonist ivuxolimab. Receptor source: an adult with an advanced solid tumor such as melanoma, head and neck, liver or kidney cancer.

CDR3 DNA: TGCGCCAGCAGACTCGGACAGGGAGGTGATCAGCCCCAGCATTTT. This translates into CASRLGQGGDQPQHF. The chain carries TRBV5-1 and TRBJ1-5; 8 nucleotides line up with TRBD1. The CDR3 spans 15 residues. Germline V gene sequence: CDR1 SGHRS, CDR2 YFSETQ. V dropped 5 bases and J dropped 5; count of bases not matched to a gene: 9.

The chain links TRBV4-1 to TRBJ1-5, with D possibly matching TRBD1 (5 bases). Trimming removed 1 base at V and 6 bases at J, with 10 bases between. CDR1 is MGHRA and CDR2 is YSYEKL in the germline V gene. This CDR3 region has 14 residues. For the CDR3, the DNA is TGCGCCAGCAGCCAAGGACCGGGACTTCAGCCCCAGCATTTT. Its translation is CASSQGPGLQPQHF.

The chain carries TRBV6-5 and TRBJ2-3; TRBD1 matches 7 bases. V trimming: 0 bases; J trimming: 2 bases; junction bases outside the gene matches: 5. Germline-derived CDR1 and CDR2 are MNHEY and SVGAGI. The CDR3 sequence is 16 residues long. CDR3 amino acids: CASSYSGTDHTDTQYF. The CDR3 DNA reads as TGTGCCAGCAGTTACTCTGGGACAGATCACACAGATACGCAGTATTTT.

V gene TRBV27 combines with J gene TRBJ2-7, with 8 nucleotides matching TRBD2. Germline CDR1 MNHEY, CDR2 SMNVEV (reference sequence). CDR3 length equals 13 residues. V shed 5 bases and J 4 bases; nucleotides not matched to a gene: 4. The CDR3 nucleotides are TGTGCCAGCAGTAGCGGGAGATTTTACGAGCAGTACTTC. Amino acids: CASSSGRFYEQYF.

Only one count was recorded for this clone. The rearrangement uses TRBV5-4 and TRBJ2-7; D remains unclear. CDR3 length: 14 amino acids. V lost 4 bases and J lost 1, with 12 bases in between. Germline-derived CDR1 and CDR2 are SGHNT and YYREEE (reference sequence). CDR3 sequence: CASSGRSGSYEQYF. The DNA of the CDR3 is TGTGCCAGCAGCGGACGATCGGGTTCCTACGAGCAGTACTTC.

The chain employs TRBV10-2 and TRBJ2-3; D call uncertain. The V gene lost 0 bases and the J gene lost 1 base, with 14 bases spanning the gap. The germline gives CDR1 WSHSY, CDR2 SAAADI. This CDR3 is 17 amino acids long. The CDR3 coding sequence is TGCGCCAGCAGTGAGTCGTTGGTTGGCGCCCGCACAGATACGCAGTATTTT. This encodes CASSESLVGARTDTQYF.

The V gene is TRBV6-6, the J gene TRBJ1-2; TRBD1 agrees at 8 bases. The CDR3 extends over 13 amino acids. The germline gives CDR1 MNHNY, CDR2 SVGAGI (reference sequence). The trim removed 6 bases at V and 4 bases at J, leaving 4 bases unmatched. CDR3 coding DNA: TGTGCCAGCAGGGAGGACAGGGCCTATGGCTACACCTTC. Translation gives CASREDRAYGYTF.

Only one count was recorded for this clone. V gene TRBV10-3 combines with J gene TRBJ1-1; maybe TRBD1 (6 bases). Deletions cut 8 bases from V and 3 bases from J, with 16 bases between. The germline V gene has CDR1 ENHRY and CDR2 SYGVKD. The CDR3 is 14 residues long. The CDR3 sequence: CAIRLRGVDTEAFF. The CDR3 nucleotides are TGTGCCATCCGGCTAAGGGGGGTAGACACTGAAGCTTTCTTT.

Comment on this clone: The conserved phenylalanine or tryptophan is not found at the CDR3 terminus, so this likely reflects a read error. The DNA is omitted, as the CDR3 cannot be located on it reliably, and the CDR3 follows TCRdb's listing. The chain joins TRBV5-3 to TRBJ2-7; the table gives TRBD1 as D, unverified against the DNA. TRBV5-3 qualifies as an ORF whose function is uncertain. The CDR3 has 12 residues if both end residues are counted. The CDR3 sequence: CARSLLGQGPWG.

The V gene is TRBV28, the J gene TRBJ1-2; possibly TRBD1 for D (5 bases). Germline loops: CDR1 MDHEN, CDR2 SYDVKM. CDR3 length equals 10 residues. CDR3 in amino acids: CGVGDYGYTF. Here the CDR3 DNA reads TGTGGAGTGGGGGACTATGGCTACACCTTC.

J is TRBJ2-7 and V is TRBV28; 8 nucleotides match TRBD2. The V gene end was trimmed by 8 bases and the J gene end by 5 bases; junction bases not matched to a gene: 8. The CDR3 has 13 residues. Looked up from germline, CDR1 is MDHEN and CDR2 is SYDVKM. CDR3 bases: TGTGCCAGCCATCCCCATAGCGGGAACGAGCAGTACTTC. It codes for CASHPHSGNEQYF.

The chain carries TRBV29-1 and TRBJ1-1, with D unresolved. Germline-derived CDR1 and CDR2 are SQVTM and ANQGSEA. V lost 6 bases and J lost 0, with 14 bases in between. The CDR3 has 14 residues. CDR3 sequence reads: CSVLPGALNTEAFF. The DNA of the CDR3 is TGCAGCGTCCTACCGGGTGCACTGAACACTGAAGCTTTCTTT.

V gene TRBV5-1 combines with J gene TRBJ2-1; D unclear. The V end was cut by 4 bases, the J end by 9 bases, with 11 bases between. The CDR3 spans 12 residues. Germline CDR1 is SGHRS and CDR2 is YFSETQ. This CDR3 reads CASSGKGAEQFF. CDR3 nucleotides: TGCGCCAGCAGCGGGAAAGGAGCTGAGCAGTTCTTC.

This chain uses TRBV6-4 with TRBJ1-5, with a possible D match to TRBD1 (6 bases). Germline loops: CDR1 MRHNA, CDR2 SNTAGT. The CDR3 consists of 15 residues. The ends were cut back, 5 bases at V and 3 bases at J, with 14 bases in the middle. CDR3 DNA sequence: TGTGCCAGCAGTTCCCGACAGGCTTACAATCAGCCCCAGCATTTT. Translation gives CASSSRQAYNQPQHF.

This clone was counted only a few times. V and J are TRBV29-1 and TRBJ2-1; TRBD2 aligns across 11 bases. The CDR3 has 14 amino acids. J was trimmed by 3 bases and V by 7 bases; bases with no gene match: 5. The germline V gene encodes CDR1 SQVTM and CDR2 ANQGSEA. As DNA, the CDR3 is TGCAGCGCTGCCGGGACTAGCGGCTACAATGAGCAGTTCTTC. It yields the protein CSAAGTSGYNEQFF.

V and J are TRBV28 and TRBJ2-6; 8 nucleotides align to TRBD1. The CDR3 length is 18 residues. The ends lost 5 bases at V and 1 base at J; junction bases unmatched: 10. The germline CDR1 and CDR2 sequences are MDHEN and SYDVKM. CDR3 amino acids: CASSPRVRTGSGANVLTF. The CDR3, as DNA: TGTGCCAGCAGTCCGCGGGTTCGGACAGGGTCTGGGGCCAACGTCCTGACTTTC.

The V and J genes are TRBV2 and TRBJ1-4; D is perhaps TRBD1 (5 bases). Trimming left V 1 base short and J 7 bases short, with 10 bases between. The germline V gene has CDR1 SNHLY and CDR2 FYNNEI. The CDR3 extends over 14 amino acids. CDR3 DNA sequence: TGTGCCAGCAGTGAAGGGGGCAGGGTTGAAAAACTGTTTTTT. It specifies CASSEGGRVEKLFF.

The chain links TRBV29-1 to TRBJ1-1; no clear D. CDR1 SQVTM and CDR2 ANQGSEA come from the germline V gene. With 0 bases removed from V and 3 bases from J, the gap between germline ends came to 11 bases. CDR3 length: 14 residues. This CDR3 is CSVEDRRGDTEAFF. The CDR3 DNA follows: TGCAGCGTTGAAGATCGTCGGGGAGACACTGAAGCTTTCTTT. The complete variable domain, with remaining parts taken from reference TRBV29-1 and TRBJ1-1, reads SAVISQKPSRDICQRGTSLTIQCQVDSQVTMMFWYRQQPGQSLTLIATANQGSEATYESGFVIDKFPISRPNLTFSTLTVSNMSPEDSSIYLCSVEDRRGDTEAFFGQGTRLTVV.

The chain combines TRBV19 with TRBJ2-1; tentatively, D is TRBD2 (6 bases). Trimming shortened V by 7 bases and J by 4 bases, and 17 bases separated the two germline ends. The germline CDR1 and CDR2 sequences are LNHDA and SQIVND (reference sequence). The CDR3 extends over 15 amino acids. CDR3 protein: CASNPGLSGYNEQFF. The DNA for the CDR3 is TGTGCCAGTAACCCCGGACTAAGCGGTTACAATGAGCAGTTCTTC.

This clone has just one count. V usage is TRBV25-1 and J usage is TRBJ2-7; 7 bases fit TRBD1. The CDR3 is made up of 13 amino acids. The V gene end was trimmed by 10 bases and the J gene end by 3 bases; junction bases not matched to a gene: 9. Per the germline V gene, CDR1 is MGHDK and CDR2 is SYGVNS. The chain's CDR3 is CATTEGTDYEQYF. The CDR3 DNA follows: TGTGCCACCACAGAGGGGACAGACTACGAGCAGTACTTC.

The rearrangement links TRBV12-2 to TRBJ2-2. TRBV12-2 is an annotated pseudogene. The CDR3 is 18 residues long. The CDR3 bases are TGCGCAAGTCGCTGGACCTCGCTTGAGGAACCAGCCACCGGGGAGCTGTTTTTT. Protein product: CASRWTSLEEPATGELFF.

The chain recombines TRBV4-1 with TRBJ2-4; TRBD2 is a possible D gene (5 bases). In germline, CDR1 is MGHRA, CDR2 YSYEKL. This CDR3 has 14 residues. V lost 0 bases to trimming and J lost 8 bases, with 11 bases between them. CDR3 residues: CASSQEVTGDIQYF. The DNA for the CDR3 is TGCGCCAGCAGCCAAGAGGTAACCGGGGACATTCAGTACTTC.

This clone was counted a few times. The CDR3 sequence: CASSHRGVAGADEQYF. DNA for the CDR3: TGTGCCAGCTCCCACCGGGGAGTGGCGGGAGCGGACGAGCAGTACTTC. The rearrangement links TRBV18 to TRBJ2-7; 7 nucleotides match TRBD2. Germline assignment: CDR1 KGHSH and CDR2 LQKENI. J lost 5 bases, V lost 6 bases, and 16 bases had no gene match. The CDR3 is made up of 16 amino acids.

V usage is TRBV19 and J usage is TRBJ2-7, with D maybe TRBD1 (5 bases). Germline V lookup: CDR1 LNHDA, CDR2 SQIVND (reference sequence). The CDR3 covers 13 residues. V gave up 5 bases and J gave up 0 bases, with 8 bases separating them. DNA for the CDR3: TGTGCCAGTAGTGGGGCGCCCTCCTACGAGCAGTACTTC. This translates into CASSGAPSYEQYF.

DNA for the CDR3: TGCAGCGTCACAGCTAACTATGGCTACACCTTC. Amino acid sequence: CSVTANYGYTF. The V and J genes are TRBV29-1 and TRBJ1-2; no definite D call. Trimming shortened V by 6 bases and J by 0 bases, and 5 bases separated the two germline ends. CDR3 length equals 11 residues. CDR1 is SQVTM and CDR2 is ANQGSEA in the germline V gene.

The rearrangement links TRBV7-9 to TRBJ2-7; a possible D gene is TRBD1 (5 bases). V gave up 5 bases and J gave up 3 bases, with 14 bases separating them. Germline loops: CDR1 SEHNR, CDR2 FQNEAQ (reference sequence). The CDR3 loop spans 14 amino acids. DNA of the CDR3: TGTGCCAGCAGCAGCCTGCCAGGGCTCTACGAGCAGTACTTC. Amino acids: CASSSLPGLYEQYF.